Below, 8 T cell receptor beta chains from the same sample are listed, as sequenced in a study of Ad26.COV2.S vaccination and SARS-CoV-2 variants (dated by TCRdb to the early 2020s). Library prep was done by the immunoSEQ multiplex PCR assay. This is the immuneACCESS table as TCRdb keeps it, with only in-frame sequences that have V and J called. A part of the clones is gone; compared with another copy, unresolved V genes explain less than half, and the rest is unexplained. The sample has 300,000 to 500,000 clones on record, around nine tenths of them singletons. The top ten constitute more than 3% of the sample. Sample treatment or condition, as interpreted from the label and publication: around 19 received Ad26.COV2.S at low or high dose, single or two shots; a few received placebo; per-sample allocation not given. Repertoires of vaccine and placebo recipients were sequenced from samples taken on day 63 after the first injection.

Sample: peripheral blood, taken in a trial of Ad26.COV2.S vaccine versus placebo. These receptors were taken from a person between 18 and 59 years old who received the Ad26.COV2.S COVID-19 vaccine or a placebo.

In the case of this clone: The junction differs from germline at one of its ends, possibly a read error. This chain connects TRBV24-1 to TRBJ2-1; D is unresolved. The CDR3 length is 15 residues. Germline CDR1 is KGHDR and CDR2 is SFDVKD. CDR3 sequence (DNA): TGTGCCACCAGTGACCAGAGGTTGGCCTACGATGAGCAGTTCTTC. Its translation is CATSDQRLAYDEQFF.

V and J are TRBV7-8 and TRBJ2-2; 10 nucleotides align to TRBD2. The length of the CDR3 is 15 residues. The V gene's germline CDR1 is SGHVS and CDR2 FQNEAQ. V shed 5 bases and J 5 bases; nucleotides not matched to a gene: 5. The chain's CDR3 is CASSPQRGGTGELFF. CDR3 nucleotides: TGTGCCAGCAGCCCGCAGCGGGGGGGAACCGGGGAGCTGTTTTTT.

V usage is TRBV2 and J usage is TRBJ1-4; no clear D. Germline CDR1 is SNHLY and CDR2 is FYNNEI. Trimming left V 2 bases short and J 8 bases short, with 9 bases between. This CDR3 is built from 13 residues. CDR3 loop: CASSEQVDEKLFF. In DNA form, the CDR3 reads TGTGCCAGCAGTGAACAGGTAGACGAAAAACTGTTTTTT.

This clone was picked up many times. The chain carries TRBV10-3 and TRBJ1-1; 9 bases align to TRBD1. The CDR3 loop spans 14 amino acids. Per germline, CDR1 ENHRY and CDR2 SYGVKD. V lost 11 bases and J lost 1; bases outside the gene matches: 8. CDR3 protein: CAARTGGENTEAFF. The DNA for the CDR3 is TGTGCCGCGAGAACAGGGGGCGAGAACACTGAAGCTTTCTTT.

This chain links TRBV2 with TRBJ2-7, with D tentatively TRBD2 (5 bases). Germline-derived CDR1 and CDR2 are SNHLY and FYNNEI. V lost 7 bases, J lost 7 bases, and 17 bases lay in between. The CDR3 is 13 amino acids. The DNA for the CDR3 is TGTGCCAGCATCGGGGAGCTCGTGGGAGAGCAGTACTTC. Protein: CASIGELVGEQYF. The full variable domain, its missing parts supplied by reference TRBV2 and TRBJ2-7, is EPEVTQTPSHQVTQMGQEVILRCVPISNHLYFYWYRQILGQKVEFLVSFYNNEISEKSEIFDDQFSVERPDGSNFTLKIRSTKLEDSAMYFCASIGELVGEQYFGPGTRLTVT.

This rearrangement joins TRBV6-5 to TRBJ1-1; TRBD1 matches at 7 bases. Trimming took 6 bases from V and 1 from J; bases not matched to a gene: 2. The CDR3 sequence is 13 residues long. Germline values: CDR1 MNHEY, CDR2 SVGAGI. The CDR3 DNA reads TGTGCCAGCAGGCGGACAGGGAACACTGAAGCTTTCTTT. Its translation is CASRRTGNTEAFF.

The chain joins TRBV2 to TRBJ1-5; TRBD1 is a possible D gene (5 bases). This CDR3 contains 16 residues. The germline V and J ends were trimmed by 4 bases and 3 bases, with 16 bases remaining between them. Germline V gene data show CDR1 as SNHLY and CDR2 as FYNNEI. The CDR3 region has the DNA TGTGCCAGCAGTGGGGGCAGGGCTGGATTCAATCAGCCCCAGCATTTT. Its translation is CASSGGRAGFNQPQHF.

The V and J genes are TRBV7-9 and TRBJ1-2, with 11 bases aligning to TRBD1. Unmatched junction bases numbered 4, after V lost 3 bases and J lost 4 bases. Germline loops: CDR1 SEHNR, CDR2 FQNEAQ (reference sequence). This CDR3 is built from 15 residues. The CDR3 region has the DNA TGTGCCAGCAGCTTGTCCGGGACAGGGGGCTATGGCTACACCTTC. It encodes CASSLSGTGGYGYTF.